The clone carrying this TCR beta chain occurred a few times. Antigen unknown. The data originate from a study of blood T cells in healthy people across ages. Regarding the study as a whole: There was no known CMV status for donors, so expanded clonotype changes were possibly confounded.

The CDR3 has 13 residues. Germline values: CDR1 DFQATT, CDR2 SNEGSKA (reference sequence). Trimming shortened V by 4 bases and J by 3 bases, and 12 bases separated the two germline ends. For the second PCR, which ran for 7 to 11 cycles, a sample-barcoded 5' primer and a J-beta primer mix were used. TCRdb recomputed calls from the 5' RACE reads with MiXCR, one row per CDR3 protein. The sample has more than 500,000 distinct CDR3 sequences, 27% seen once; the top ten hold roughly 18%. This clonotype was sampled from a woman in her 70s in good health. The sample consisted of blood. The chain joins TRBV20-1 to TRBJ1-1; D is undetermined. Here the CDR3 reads CSAKIGVDTEAFF. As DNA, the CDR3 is TGCAGTGCTAAGATCGGGGTCGACACTGAAGCTTTCTTT.